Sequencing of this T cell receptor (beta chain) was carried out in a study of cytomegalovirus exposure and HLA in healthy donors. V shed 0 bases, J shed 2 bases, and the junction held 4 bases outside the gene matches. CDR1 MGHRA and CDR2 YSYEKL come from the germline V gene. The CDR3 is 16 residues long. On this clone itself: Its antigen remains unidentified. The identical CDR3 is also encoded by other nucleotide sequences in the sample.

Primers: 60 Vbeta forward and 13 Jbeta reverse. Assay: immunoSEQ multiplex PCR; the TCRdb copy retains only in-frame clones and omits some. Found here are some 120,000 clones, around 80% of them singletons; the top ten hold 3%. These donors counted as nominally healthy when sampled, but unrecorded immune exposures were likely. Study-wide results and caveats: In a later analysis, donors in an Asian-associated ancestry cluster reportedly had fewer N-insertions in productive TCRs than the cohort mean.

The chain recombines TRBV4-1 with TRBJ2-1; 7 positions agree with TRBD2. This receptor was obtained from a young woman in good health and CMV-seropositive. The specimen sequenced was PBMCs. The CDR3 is CASSQEGGRTYNEQFF. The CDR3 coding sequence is TGCGCCAGCAGCCAAGAGGGGGGGAGAACCTACAATGAGCAGTTCTTC.